This T cell receptor beta chain was sequenced for a study of blood T cell repertoires in COVID-19. Germline values: CDR1 MNHEY, CDR2 SVGAGI. Deletions cut 5 bases from V and 5 bases from J, with 13 bases between. This CDR3 contains 14 residues. A few counts support this clone. The repertoire was sequenced with immunoSEQ multiplex PCR; TCRdb's copy has only in-frame clones and lacks some. The sample holds roughly 100,000 clones; around 81% are singletons and the top ten take approximately 40%. V gene TRBV6-5 combines with J gene TRBJ1-5; maybe TRBD1 (6 bases). The material sequenced was peripheral blood. This clonotype was sampled from a man of 80 years or more with acute or convalescent COVID-19. Here the CDR3 reads CASSLKTGHQPQHF. DNA for the CDR3: TGTGCCAGCAGTCTAAAGACAGGACATCAGCCCCAGCATTTT.